This TCR beta chain emerged from a study of shared clonotypes between healthy human individuals. The CDR3 contains 17 residues. V lost 0 bases, J lost 7 bases, and 11 bases stayed unmatched. Germline V gene data show CDR1 as SGHTA and CDR2 as FQGTGA. TCRdb's table, derived via immunoSEQ multiplex PCR, lists solely in-frame clones and lacks some. The sample has approximately 2,300,000 clones, 85% to 95% seen once. What was sequenced was naive CD4+ T cells from PBMCs. Subset described: CD45RA+ positively selected. The J gene is TRBJ2-2, the V gene TRBV7-3, with 7 bases that match TRBD1. This clonotype was obtained from a man aged 18 to 35 in good health. Some clones in this sample may be carry-over from other donors' samples. CDR3 bases: TGTGCCAGCAGCTTAACTGGGGCAGGGGGAGTAGGCGGGGAGCTGTTTTTT. Translated: CASSLTGAGGVGGELFF.